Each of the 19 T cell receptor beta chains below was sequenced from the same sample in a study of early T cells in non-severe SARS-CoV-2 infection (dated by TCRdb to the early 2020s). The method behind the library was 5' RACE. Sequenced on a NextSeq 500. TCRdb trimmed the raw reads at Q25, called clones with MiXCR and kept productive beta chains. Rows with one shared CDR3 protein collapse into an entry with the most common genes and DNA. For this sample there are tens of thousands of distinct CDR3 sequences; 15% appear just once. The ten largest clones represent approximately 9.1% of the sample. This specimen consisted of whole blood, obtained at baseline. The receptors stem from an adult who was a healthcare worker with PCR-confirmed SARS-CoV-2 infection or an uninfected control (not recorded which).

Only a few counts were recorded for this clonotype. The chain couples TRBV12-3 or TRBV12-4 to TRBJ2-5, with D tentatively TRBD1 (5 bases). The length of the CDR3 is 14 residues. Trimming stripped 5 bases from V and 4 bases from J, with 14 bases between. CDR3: CASSLRQWGETQYF. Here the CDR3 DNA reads TGTGCCAGCAGTCTTAGACAGTGGGGAGAGACCCAGTACTTC.

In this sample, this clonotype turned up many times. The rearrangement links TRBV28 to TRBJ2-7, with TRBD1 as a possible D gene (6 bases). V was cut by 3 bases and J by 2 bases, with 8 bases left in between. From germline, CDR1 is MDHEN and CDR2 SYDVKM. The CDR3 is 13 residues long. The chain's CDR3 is CASSFGTTYEQYF. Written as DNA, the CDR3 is TGTGCCAGCAGTTTTGGGACAACCTACGAGCAGTACTTC.

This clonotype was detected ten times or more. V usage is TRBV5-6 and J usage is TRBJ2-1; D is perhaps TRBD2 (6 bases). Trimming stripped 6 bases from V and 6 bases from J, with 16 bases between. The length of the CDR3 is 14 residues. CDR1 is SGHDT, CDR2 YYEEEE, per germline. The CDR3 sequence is CASTPAEGRNEQFF. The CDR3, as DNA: TGTGCCAGCACCCCTGCGGAGGGACGCAATGAGCAGTTCTTC.

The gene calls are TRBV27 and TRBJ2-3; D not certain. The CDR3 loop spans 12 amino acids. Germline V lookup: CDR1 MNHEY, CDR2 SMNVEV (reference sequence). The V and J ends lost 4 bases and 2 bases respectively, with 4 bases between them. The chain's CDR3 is CASSSYTDTQYF. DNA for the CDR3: TGTGCCAGCAGTTCCTACACAGATACGCAGTATTTT.

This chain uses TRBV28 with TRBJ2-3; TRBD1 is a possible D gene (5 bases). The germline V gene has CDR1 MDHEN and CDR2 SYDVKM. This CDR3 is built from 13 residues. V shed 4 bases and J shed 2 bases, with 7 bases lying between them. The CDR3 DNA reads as TGTGCCAGCAGTTCGACAGTCACAGATACGCAGTATTTT. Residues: CASSSTVTDTQYF.

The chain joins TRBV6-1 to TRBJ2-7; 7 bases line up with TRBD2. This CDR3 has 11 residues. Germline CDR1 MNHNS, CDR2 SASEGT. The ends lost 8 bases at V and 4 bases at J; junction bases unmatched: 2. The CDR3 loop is CASGGGYEQYF. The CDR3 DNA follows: TGTGCCAGCGGCGGGGGTTACGAGCAGTACTTC.

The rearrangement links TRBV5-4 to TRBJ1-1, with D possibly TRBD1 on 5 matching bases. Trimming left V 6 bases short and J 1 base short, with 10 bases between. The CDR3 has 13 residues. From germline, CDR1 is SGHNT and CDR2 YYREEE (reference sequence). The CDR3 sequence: CASTGTGNTEAFF. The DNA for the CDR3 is TGTGCCAGCACCGGGACGGGGAACACTGAAGCTTTCTTT.

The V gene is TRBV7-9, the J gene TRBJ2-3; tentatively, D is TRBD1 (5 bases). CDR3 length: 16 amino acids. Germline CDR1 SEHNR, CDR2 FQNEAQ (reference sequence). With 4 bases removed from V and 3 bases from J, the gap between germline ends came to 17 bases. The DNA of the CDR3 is TGTGCCAGCAGCTCCCGTGGCGGCAGGGTGACAGATACGCAGTATTTT. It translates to CASSSRGGRVTDTQYF.

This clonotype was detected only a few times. This chain's CDR3 is CASTYEYTQYF. The CDR3 DNA follows: TGTGCCAGCACCTACGAGTATACGCAGTATTTT. This sequence joins TRBV12-3 or TRBV12-4 and TRBJ2-3; D gene unclear. There are 11 residues in the CDR3. Trimming took 7 bases from V and 7 from J, leaving 9 bases between them.

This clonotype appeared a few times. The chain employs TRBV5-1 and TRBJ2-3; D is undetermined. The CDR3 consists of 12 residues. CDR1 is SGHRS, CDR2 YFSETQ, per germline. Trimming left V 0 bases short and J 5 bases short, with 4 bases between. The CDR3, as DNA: TGCGCCAGCAGCTTGGATGTAGATACGCAGTATTTT. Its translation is CASSLDVDTQYF. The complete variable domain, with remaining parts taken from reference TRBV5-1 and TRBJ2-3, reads KAGVTQTPRYLIKTRGQQVTLSCSPISGHRSVSWYQQTPGQGLQFLFEYFSETQRNKGNFPGRFSGRQFSNSRSEMNVSTLELGDSALYLCASSLDVDTQYFGPGTRLTVL.

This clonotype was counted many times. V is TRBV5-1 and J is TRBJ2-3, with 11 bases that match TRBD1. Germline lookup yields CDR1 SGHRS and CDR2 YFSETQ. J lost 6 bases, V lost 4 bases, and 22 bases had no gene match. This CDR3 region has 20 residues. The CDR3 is CASSIGQGARGLDSRDTQYF. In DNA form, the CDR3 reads TGCGCCAGCAGCATAGGACAGGGGGCGCGTGGATTGGATAGTCGGGATACGCAGTATTTT.

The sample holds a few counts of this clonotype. This chain's CDR3 is CASRGTGFQEYTF. As DNA, the CDR3 is TGCGCCAGCAGAGGGACAGGGTTCCAAGAGTACACCTTC. The chain joins TRBV10-2 to TRBJ1-2; 9 bases match TRBD1. The CDR3 covers 13 residues. Germline V CDR1 and CDR2: WSHSY, SAAADI. V was clipped by 6 bases and J by 11 bases; unmatched bases: 10.

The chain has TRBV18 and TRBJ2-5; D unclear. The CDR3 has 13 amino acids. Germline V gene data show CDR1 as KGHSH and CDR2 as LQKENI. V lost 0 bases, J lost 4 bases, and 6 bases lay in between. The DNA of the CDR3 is TGTGCCAGCTCACCACCGGTTGGAGAGACCCAGTACTTC. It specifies CASSPPVGETQYF.

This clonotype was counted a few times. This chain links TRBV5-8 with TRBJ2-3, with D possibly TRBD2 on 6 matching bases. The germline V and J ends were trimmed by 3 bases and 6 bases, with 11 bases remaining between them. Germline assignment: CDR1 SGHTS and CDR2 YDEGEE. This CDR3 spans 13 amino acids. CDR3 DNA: TGTGCCAGCAGCTGGAGGGGTAGGGATACGCAGTATTTT. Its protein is CASSWRGRDTQYF.

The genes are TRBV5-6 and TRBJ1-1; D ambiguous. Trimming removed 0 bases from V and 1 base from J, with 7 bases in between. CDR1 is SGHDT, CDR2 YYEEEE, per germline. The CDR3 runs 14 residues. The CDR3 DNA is TGTGCCAGCAGCTTGGGCAGACAGAACACTGAAGCTTTCTTT. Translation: CASSLGRQNTEAFF.

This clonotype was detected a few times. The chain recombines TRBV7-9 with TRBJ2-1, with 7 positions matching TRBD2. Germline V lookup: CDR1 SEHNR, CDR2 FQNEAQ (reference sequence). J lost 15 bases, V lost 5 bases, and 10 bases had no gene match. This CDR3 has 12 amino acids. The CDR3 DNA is TGTGCCAGCAGCACCACGACGGGAGGTGGGTTCTTC. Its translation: CASSTTTGGGFF.

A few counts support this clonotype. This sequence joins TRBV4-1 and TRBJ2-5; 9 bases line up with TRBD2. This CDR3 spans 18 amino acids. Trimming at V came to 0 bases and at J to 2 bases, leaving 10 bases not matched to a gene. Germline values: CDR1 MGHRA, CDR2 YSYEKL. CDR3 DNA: TGCGCCAGCAGCCAAGAGCGGGGGGGACCCCCCGTACAAGAGACCCAGTACTTC. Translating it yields CASSQERGGPPVQETQYF.

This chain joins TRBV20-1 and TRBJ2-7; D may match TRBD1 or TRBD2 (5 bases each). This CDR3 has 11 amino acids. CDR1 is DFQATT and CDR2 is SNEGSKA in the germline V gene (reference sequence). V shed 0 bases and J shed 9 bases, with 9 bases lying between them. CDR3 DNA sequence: TGCAGTGCTAGAGATGGGGGTCGGCAGTACTTC. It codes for CSARDGGRQYF.

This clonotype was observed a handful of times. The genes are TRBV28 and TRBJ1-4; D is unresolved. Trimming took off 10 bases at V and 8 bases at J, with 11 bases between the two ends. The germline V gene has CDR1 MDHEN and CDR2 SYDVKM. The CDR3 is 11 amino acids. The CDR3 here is CAIQRREKLFF. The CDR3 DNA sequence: TGTGCCATTCAACGTCGGGAAAAACTGTTTTTT.